The rows below give T cell receptor beta chains drawn from one sample of a study of blood T cell repertoires in COVID-19. The table came from immunoSEQ multiplex PCR; TCRdb's copy has only in-frame clones and leaves some out. The table lists 110,000 to 150,000 clones, 65% to 80% of them singletons, with roughly 4.5% in the top ten. Source material: peripheral blood. The receptors derive from a man aged 55-75 years with acute or convalescent COVID-19. Each CDR3 is given with its conserved first and last residue. Each record gives: V gene, clone size, D gene, J gene, CDR3 protein, CDR3 DNA. A D gene is named only where the DNA matches it firmly. Expanded clones are given a class, and other clones once, few, many or no size at all.

>TRBV28|-|TRBD1|TRBJ2-7
CASTLDRYSYEQYF
TGTGCCAGCACCCTGGACAGGTACTCCTACGAGCAGTACTTC
>TRBV28|-|-|TRBJ2-1
CASSRGGDYNEQFF
TGTGCCAGCAGCAGAGGGGGGGACTACAATGAGCAGTTCTTC
>TRBV4-2|medium-sized|TRBD1|TRBJ1-2
CASSQVETGYGYTF
TGTGCCAGCAGCCAAGTCGAGACAGGGTATGGCTACACCTTC
>TRBV2|-|-|TRBJ1-6
CAIQGSSYNSPLHF
TGTGCCATCCAGGGAAGCTCCTATAATTCACCCCTCCACTTT
>TRBV2|-|-|TRBJ2-7
CASSRDTYEQYF
TGTGCCAGCAGCCGGGACACCTACGAGCAGTACTTC
>TRBV6-5|few|-|TRBJ1-6
CASSYRRGTGGSPLHF
TGTGCCAGCAGTTATCGGAGGGGGACGGGGGGGTCACCCCTCCACTTT
>TRBV6-5|-|-|TRBJ2-3
CASSYGRGSDTQYF
TGTGCCAGCAGTTACGGGCGGGGTTCAGATACGCAGTATTTT
>TRBV6-5|-|TRBD2|TRBJ2-2
CASTDTSGDTGELFF
TGTGCCAGCACCGACACTAGCGGAGACACCGGGGAGCTGTTTTTT
>TRBV7-9|few|TRBD2|TRBJ2-1
CASSRMTSGSSNEQFF
TGTGCCAGCAGCCGGATGACTAGCGGGAGTAGCAATGAGCAGTTCTTC
>TRBV6-6|-|TRBD1|TRBJ2-1
CASSQQGYSYNEQFF
TGTGCCAGCAGCCAACAGGGGTACTCCTACAATGAGCAGTTCTTC
>TRBV11-2|-|TRBD1|TRBJ2-3
CASSWGQGDWFATQYF
TGTGCCAGCAGCTGGGGACAGGGGGATTGGTTTGCTACGCAGTATTTT
>TRBV4-1|-|TRBD2|TRBJ2-3
CASSQAAGGGTDTQYF
TGCGCCAGCAGCCAAGCAGCGGGAGGAGGCACAGATACGCAGTATTTT
>TRBV6-5|-|TRBD1|TRBJ1-3
CASRGDSGNTIYF
TGTGCCAGCAGAGGGGACAGTGGAAACACCATATATTTT
>TRBV30|-|-|TRBJ1-2
CAWRSTGLNYGYTF
TGTGCCTGGAGGTCCACAGGGTTGAACTATGGCTACACCTTC
>TRBV18|-|-|TRBJ2-7
CASSAESYEQYF
TGTGCCAGCTCAGCCGAGAGCTACGAGCAGTACTTC
>TRBV24-1|-|-|TRBJ2-1
CATSDLHDEQFF
TGTGCCACCAGTGATTTACATGATGAGCAGTTCTTC
>TRBV14|-|-|TRBJ2-7
CASSQGGRGYEQYF
TGTGCCAGCAGCCAAGGGGGTCGGGGATACGAGCAGTACTTC
>TRBV10-1|-|-|TRBJ2-3
CASSEYGITDTQYF
TGCGCCAGCAGTGAGTACGGGATCACAGATACGCAGTATTTT
>TRBV30|-|TRBD2|TRBJ2-3
CAWSPGLVRDTQYF
TGTGCCTGGAGTCCCGGACTAGTGAGAGATACGCAGTATTTT
>TRBV6-5|-|TRBD2|TRBJ2-7
CASTPEAGGTYEQYF
TGTGCCAGCACTCCAGAAGCGGGAGGGACCTACGAGCAGTACTTC
>TRBV7-2|-|-|TRBJ2-3
CASSLRGRDTQYF
TGTGCCAGCAGCTTACGGGGGAGGGATACGCAGTATTTT
>TRBV5-1|many|TRBD1|TRBJ2-7
CASSLEDRDYEQYF
TGCGCCAGCAGCTTGGAGGACAGGGATTACGAGCAGTACTTC
>TRBV14|-|-|TRBJ1-2
CASSQWAGNYGYTF
TGTGCCAGCAGCCAATGGGCAGGGAACTATGGCTACACCTTC
>TRBV21-1|-|-|TRBJ2-3
CASSNKRYPVADTQYF
TGTGCCAGCAGCAATAAACGGTATCCGGTGGCAGATACGCAGTATTTT
>TRBV28|-|TRBD1|TRBJ2-1
CASSLSQGAANEQFF
TGTGCCAGCAGTTTGTCCCAGGGGGCGGCGAATGAGCAGTTCTTC